The clone carrying this TCR beta chain was seen a handful of times. MiXCR, run by TCRdb on the 5' RACE reads, gives a single entry per CDR3 protein. The sample shows roughly 480,000 distinct CDR3 sequences, approximately 25% of them seen only once. These data originate in a study of identical twins. The CDR3 is 15 residues long. Germline lookup yields CDR1 MNHEY and CDR2 SVGEGT. After removal of 6 bases from V and 2 bases from J, the junction contained 10 bases not matched to a gene. This same sample was also taken into another study, of T cells expressing NK-cell markers. Turning to that study: Only alpha-beta TCR T cells were sorted in several experiments, using an anti-gamma-delta TCR antibody. Once again these clonotypes came out on top in the CD3+CD56-NKG2C+ fraction of four donors.

This rearrangement joins TRBV6-2 or TRBV6-3 to TRBJ2-7; 7 positions agree with TRBD1. The clonotype originates from a young woman in good health. Sequencing was carried out using CD4+ T cells sorted from blood. The CDR3 spells CASRTPGTATYEQYF. CDR3 sequence (DNA): TGTGCCAGCAGAACCCCCGGGACAGCCACCTACGAGCAGTACTTC.